This T cell receptor (beta chain) was recorded in a study of blood T cell repertoires in COVID-19. For the study at large: Acute-phase and convalescent COVID-19 samples originated in the United States, Italy and Spain. T cells, B-cell-depleted T cells, or PBMCs supplied cDNA or gDNA.

It was during active infection that Seattle patients were enrolled and then longitudinally followed. Germline V gene data show CDR1 as LNHDA and CDR2 as SQIVND (reference sequence). This CDR3 is 14 amino acids long. V gave up 7 bases and J gave up 7 bases; unmatched junction bases: 8. Source study methods: By means of reference gene primer amplification, nucleated cell counts were estimated. Assay: immunoSEQ multiplex PCR; the TCRdb copy retains only in-frame clones and omits some. V and J calls and clone size come straight from that table; D and trimming were deduced from the DNA. In the table there are approximately 330,000 clones, 90% of which are singletons.

What was sequenced was peripheral blood. The receptor comes from a middle-aged woman with COVID-19, enrolled during active disease. V gene TRBV19 combines with J gene TRBJ2-1, with 9 positions matching TRBD2. The CDR3 nucleotides read TGTGCCAGTACGCTACTAGCGGGCAGTAATGAGCAGTTCTTC. The encoded protein is CASTLLAGSNEQFF.